One and the same sample provided the 13 T cell receptor beta chains below, sequenced in a study of human T cells and chemical hapten exposure. The sample's time point: pre-sensitization, week 0. Treatment defined: therapeutic diphenylcyclopropenone sensitization with weekly scalp DPC. TCRdb analysed the RACE reads with MiXCR anew, one entry per CDR3 protein. The repertoire has some 250,000 distinct CDR3 sequences, roughly 7.4% of them found once; the top ten carry more than 1%. The sample consisted of whole blood, taken in connection with sensitization to the hapten diphenylcyclopropenone (DPC). The receptors shown here come from a man younger than 35 with alopecia areata. Some clones in this sample may be carry-over from other donors' samples.

This clonotype turned up a few times. The chain recombines TRBV7-9 with TRBJ2-1; tentative D call: TRBD2 (5 bases). The V gene lost 1 base and the J gene lost 7 bases, with 8 bases spanning the gap. This CDR3 has 13 amino acids. Germline assignment: CDR1 SEHNR and CDR2 FQNEAQ (reference sequence). CDR3 in DNA: TGTGCCAGCAGCTTAGTATGGGAGAATGAGCAGTTCTTC. This encodes CASSLVWENEQFF.

This clonotype was picked up a small number of times. V usage is TRBV3-1 and J usage is TRBJ2-5, with 10 bases aligning to TRBD2. The V gene's germline CDR1 is LGHDT and CDR2 YNNKEL (reference sequence). The V gene end was trimmed by 1 base and the J gene end by 2 bases; junction bases not matched to a gene: 10. The CDR3 sequence is 18 residues long. CDR3 sequence: CASSQVGLAGATQETQYF. CDR3 nucleotide sequence: TGTGCCAGCAGCCAAGTGGGGCTAGCGGGGGCCACTCAAGAGACCCAGTACTTC.

In its sample, this clonotype was seen a few times. This chain joins TRBV6-2 or TRBV6-3 and TRBJ2-7, with no clear D. The ends were cut back, 2 bases at V and 0 bases at J, with 5 bases in the middle. The germline V gene has CDR1 MNHEY and CDR2 SVGEGT. The CDR3 is 13 amino acids. The CDR3 DNA is TGTGCCAGCAGTTACGCCGGCTCCTACGAGCAGTACGTC. Translating it yields CASSYAGSYEQYV.

A few counts support this clonotype. This rearrangement joins TRBV29-1 to TRBJ2-1; D gene ambiguous. Trimming removed 4 bases from V and 4 bases from J, with 8 bases in between. The CDR3 runs to 12 residues. Germline assignment: CDR1 SQVTM and CDR2 ANQGSEA. CDR3: CSVAYGYNEQFF. As DNA, the CDR3 is TGCAGCGTTGCCTACGGTTACAATGAGCAGTTCTTC.

Many counts were recorded for this clonotype. The V and J genes are TRBV7-8 and TRBJ2-2, with a tentative D call TRBD2 (6 bases). Trimming left V 2 bases short and J 6 bases short, with 16 bases between. The CDR3 runs to 16 residues. Germline V gives CDR1 SGHVS, CDR2 FQNEAQ. The CDR3 spells CASSLRNVREAGELFF. The CDR3 bases are TGTGCCAGCAGCTTACGTAACGTCAGGGAGGCCGGGGAGCTGTTTTTT.

This clonotype was recorded many times. The V call is TRBV10-3, the J call TRBJ2-1; possibly TRBD1 for D (6 bases). This CDR3 region has 15 residues. Germline V CDR1 and CDR2: ENHRY, SYGVKD. The ends were cut back, 7 bases at V and 2 bases at J, with 15 bases in the middle. The CDR3 DNA reads as TGTGCCATCAAGGGACATAGCGTAACCTACAATGAGCAGTTCTTC. It is translated as CAIKGHSVTYNEQFF.

This clonotype was detected ten times or more. This chain joins TRBV7-2 and TRBJ1-4; tentative D call: TRBD1 (6 bases). Germline V gene data show CDR1 as SGHTA and CDR2 as FQGNSA. The CDR3 is made up of 13 amino acids. V was clipped by 5 bases and J by 12 bases, with 16 bases between them. CDR3 nucleotide sequence: TGTGCCAGCAGCCGTCCAGGGGCCTCGCAACTGTTTTTT. It yields the protein CASSRPGASQLFF. Filled out from reference TRBV7-2 and TRBJ1-4, the complete variable domain reads GAGVSQSPSNKVTEKGKDVELRCDPISGHTALYWYRQSLGQGLEFLIYFQGNSAPDKSGLPSDRFSAERTGGSVSTLTIQRTQQEDSAVYLCASSRPGASQLFFGSGTQLSVL.

This clonotype was seen at least ten times. This chain uses TRBV4-3 with TRBJ1-6; the D gene is possibly TRBD1 (6 bases). The CDR3 contains 15 residues. With 0 bases removed from V and 10 bases from J, the gap between germline ends came to 13 bases. Germline CDR1 is LGHNA and CDR2 is YSLEER. CDR3 DNA sequence: TGCGCCAGCAGCCAAGAAGAGGGGGTAGGCTCACCCCTCCACTTT. It translates to CASSQEEGVGSPLHF.

This clonotype has a count of ten or more. CDR3 DNA: TGTGCCAGCAGCCAAGAAGTAGGGCCGAACACTGAAGCTTTCTTT. This codes for CASSQEVGPNTEAFF. The genes are TRBV4-2 and TRBJ1-1, with unresolved D. V dropped 0 bases and J dropped 1 base, with 9 bases sitting between them. Germline V gives CDR1 LGHNA, CDR2 YNFKEQ. The CDR3 extends over 15 amino acids.

This clonotype was observed a handful of times. The chain couples TRBV20-1 to TRBJ2-5; D is undetermined. V lost 6 bases and J lost 5, with 13 bases in between. Germline V gene lookup returns CDR1 DFQATT and CDR2 SNEGSKA (reference sequence). The CDR3 extends over 12 amino acids. Written as DNA, the CDR3 is TGCAGTGCCTTCCCAGCCCCGGAGACCCAGTACTTC. Translation: CSAFPAPETQYF.

This clonotype was found many times. The chain has TRBV28 and TRBJ2-1, with 9 nucleotides matching TRBD2. Germline loops: CDR1 MDHEN, CDR2 SYDVKM. The CDR3 contains 14 residues. V lost 6 bases to trimming and J lost 8 bases; unmatched junction nucleotides: 8. CDR3 in amino acids: CASRPGTSIHEQFF. CDR3 DNA: TGTGCCAGCAGACCCGGGACTAGCATCCATGAGCAGTTCTTC.

The chain carries TRBV10-3 and TRBJ2-1; no clear D. The V end lost 3 bases, the J end lost 8 bases, and 23 bases lay between the germline ends. The CDR3 is 17 amino acids. Germline CDR1 and CDR2: ENHRY and SYGVKD. The chain's CDR3 is CAISDGRARTLLDEQFF. Written as DNA, the CDR3 is TGTGCCATCAGTGATGGACGAGCTAGAACTTTGTTGGATGAGCAGTTCTTC.

This clonotype was found many times. The chain has TRBV6-2 or TRBV6-3 and TRBJ1-2; the match to TRBD1 covers 8 bases. The CDR3 loop spans 14 amino acids. Trimming cost V 7 bases and J 8 bases; bases outside gene matches: 12. From germline, CDR1 is MNHEY and CDR2 SVGEGT. CDR3 coding DNA: TGTGCCAGCACGCTGGACAGGGAAGGCGAGGGCTACACCTTC. Translating it yields CASTLDREGEGYTF.